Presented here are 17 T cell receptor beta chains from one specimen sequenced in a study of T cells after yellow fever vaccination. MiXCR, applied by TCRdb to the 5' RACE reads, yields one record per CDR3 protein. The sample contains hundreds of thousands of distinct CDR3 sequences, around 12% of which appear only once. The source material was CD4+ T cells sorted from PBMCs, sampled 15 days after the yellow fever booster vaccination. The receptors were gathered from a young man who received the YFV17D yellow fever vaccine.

Here the CDR3 reads CATSGNRGGSYNEQFF. CDR3 coding DNA: TGTGCCACCAGTGGCAACAGGGGTGGCTCCTACAATGAGCAGTTCTTC. V usage is TRBV24-1 and J usage is TRBJ2-1; TRBD1 matches 7 bases. CDR1 is KGHDR and CDR2 is SFDVKD in the germline V gene. This CDR3 has 16 residues. J lost 0 bases, V lost 5 bases, and 6 bases had no gene match.

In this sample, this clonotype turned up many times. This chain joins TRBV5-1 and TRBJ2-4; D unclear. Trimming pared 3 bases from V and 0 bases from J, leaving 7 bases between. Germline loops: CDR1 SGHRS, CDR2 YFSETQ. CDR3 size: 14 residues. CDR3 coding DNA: TGCGCCAGCAGCTCTGGCCTAGCCAAAAACATTCAGTACTTC. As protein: CASSSGLAKNIQYF.

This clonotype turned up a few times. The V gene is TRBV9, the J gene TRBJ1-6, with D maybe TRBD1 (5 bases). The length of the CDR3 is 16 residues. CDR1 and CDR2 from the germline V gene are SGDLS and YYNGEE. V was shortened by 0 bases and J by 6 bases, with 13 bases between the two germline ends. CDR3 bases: TGTGCCAGCAGCGTAGATCGAGGGACGGGTAATTCACCCCTCCACTTT. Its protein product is CASSVDRGTGNSPLHF.

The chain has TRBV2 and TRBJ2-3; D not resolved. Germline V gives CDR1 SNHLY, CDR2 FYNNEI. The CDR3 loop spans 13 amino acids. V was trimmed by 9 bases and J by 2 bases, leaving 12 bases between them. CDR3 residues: CASSQENTDTQYF. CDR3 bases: TGTGCCAGTTCCCAAGAAAACACAGATACGCAGTATTTT.

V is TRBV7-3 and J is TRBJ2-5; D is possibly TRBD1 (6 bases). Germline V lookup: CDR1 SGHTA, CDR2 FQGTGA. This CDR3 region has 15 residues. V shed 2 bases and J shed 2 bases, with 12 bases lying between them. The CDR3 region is CASSLGQGRQETQYF. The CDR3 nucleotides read TGTGCCAGCAGCTTAGGGCAGGGGAGACAAGAGACCCAGTACTTC.

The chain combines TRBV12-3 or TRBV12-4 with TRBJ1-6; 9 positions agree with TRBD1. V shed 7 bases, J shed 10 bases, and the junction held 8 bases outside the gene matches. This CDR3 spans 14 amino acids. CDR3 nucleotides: TGTGCCAGCACCCGGGGACAGGGTGCCTCACCCCTCCACTTT. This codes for CASTRGQGASPLHF.

DNA for the CDR3: TGTGCCAGCAGCCAAGAAAAGGGCTTCGGCACAGATACGCAGTATTTT. Translation: CASSQEKGFGTDTQYF. The chain uses TRBV4-2 and TRBJ2-3; D is ambiguous. This CDR3 region has 16 residues. V lost 0 bases to trimming and J lost 1 base, with 11 bases between them. CDR1 and CDR2 from the germline V gene are LGHNA and YNFKEQ.

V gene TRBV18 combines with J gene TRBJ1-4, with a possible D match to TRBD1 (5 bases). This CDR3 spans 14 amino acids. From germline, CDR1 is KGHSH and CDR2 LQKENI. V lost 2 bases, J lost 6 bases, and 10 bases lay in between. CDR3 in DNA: TGTGCCAGCTCACCATCCCGGGGGGATGAAAAACTGTTTTTT. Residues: CASSPSRGDEKLFF.

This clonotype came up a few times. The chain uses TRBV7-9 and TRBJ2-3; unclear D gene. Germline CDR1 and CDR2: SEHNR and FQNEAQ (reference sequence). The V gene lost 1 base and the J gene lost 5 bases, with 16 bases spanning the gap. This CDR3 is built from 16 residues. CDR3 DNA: TGTGCCAGCAGCTTAGGGGCCGGTGGGGTCTTAGATACGCAGTATTTT. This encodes CASSLGAGGVLDTQYF.

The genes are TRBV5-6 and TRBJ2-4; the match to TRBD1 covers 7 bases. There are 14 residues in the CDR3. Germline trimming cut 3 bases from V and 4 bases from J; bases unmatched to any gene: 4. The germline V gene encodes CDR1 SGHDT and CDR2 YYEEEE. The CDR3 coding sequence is TGTGCCAGCAGCTGGCGGACAGGAAAAAACATTCAGTACTTC. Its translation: CASSWRTGKNIQYF. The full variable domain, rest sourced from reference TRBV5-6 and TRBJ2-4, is DAGVTQSPTHLIKTRGQQVTLRCSPKSGHDTVSWYQQALGQGPQFIFQYYEEEERQRGNFPDRFSGHQFPNYSSELNVNALLLGDSALYLCASSWRTGKNIQYFGAGTRLSVL.

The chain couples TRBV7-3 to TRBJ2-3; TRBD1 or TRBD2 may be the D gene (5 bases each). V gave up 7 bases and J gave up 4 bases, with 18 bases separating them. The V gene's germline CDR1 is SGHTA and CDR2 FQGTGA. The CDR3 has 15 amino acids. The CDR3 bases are TGTGCCAGCACCAAAGACGGGGCAACGTCAGATACGCAGTATTTT. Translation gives CASTKDGATSDTQYF.

The CDR3 DNA is TGTGCCAGCGGCAGCGGGTCCTCATATCAGCCCCAGCATTTT. This codes for CASGSGSSYQPQHF. The chain recombines TRBV6-5 with TRBJ1-5, with D unresolved. This CDR3 is 14 amino acids long. V lost 8 bases and J lost 5, with 16 bases in between. CDR1 MNHEY and CDR2 SVGAGI come from the germline V gene.

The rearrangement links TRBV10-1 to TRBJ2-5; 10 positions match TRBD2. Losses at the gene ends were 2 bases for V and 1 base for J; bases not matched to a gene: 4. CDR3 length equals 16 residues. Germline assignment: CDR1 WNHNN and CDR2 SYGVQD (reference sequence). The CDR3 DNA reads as TGCGCCAGCAGTGAGGCTAGCGGGGGCGGCCAAGAGACCCAGTACTTC. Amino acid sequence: CASSEASGGGQETQYF.

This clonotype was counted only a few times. The CDR3 coding sequence is TGTGCCAGCAGCGAGGGGACGATCGGACAGGGGATTTTAGGCTACACCTTC. This codes for CASSEGTIGQGILGYTF. The V call is TRBV5-5, the J call TRBJ1-2; 9 bases are a match to TRBD1. CDR1 and CDR2 from the germline V gene are SGHKS and YYEKEE (reference sequence). This CDR3 region has 17 residues. V trimming: 4 bases; J trimming: 8 bases; junction bases outside the gene matches: 18.

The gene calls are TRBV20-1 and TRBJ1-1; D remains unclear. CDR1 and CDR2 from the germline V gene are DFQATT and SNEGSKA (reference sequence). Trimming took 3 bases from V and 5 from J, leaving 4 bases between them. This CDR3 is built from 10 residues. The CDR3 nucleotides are TGCAGTGCTAGGGAGACTGAAGCTTTCTTT. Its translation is CSARETEAFF.

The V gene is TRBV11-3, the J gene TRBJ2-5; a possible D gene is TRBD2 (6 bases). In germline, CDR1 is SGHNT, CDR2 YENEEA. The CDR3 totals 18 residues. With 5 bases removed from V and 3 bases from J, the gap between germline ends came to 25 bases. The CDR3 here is CASSLRGPGHGGEETQYF. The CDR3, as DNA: TGTGCCAGCAGCCTTCGTGGACCCGGACACGGGGGTGAAGAGACCCAGTACTTC. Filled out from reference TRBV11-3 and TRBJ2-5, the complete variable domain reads EAGVVQSPRYKIIEKKQPVAFWCNPISGHNTLYWYLQNLGQGPELLIRYENEEAVDDSQLPKDRFSAERLKGVDSTLKIQPAELGDSAVYLCASSLRGPGHGGEETQYFGPGTRLLVL.

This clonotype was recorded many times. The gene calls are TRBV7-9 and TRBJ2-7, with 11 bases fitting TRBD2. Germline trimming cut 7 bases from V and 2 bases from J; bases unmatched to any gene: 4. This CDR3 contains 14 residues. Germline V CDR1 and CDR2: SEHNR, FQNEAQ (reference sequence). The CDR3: CASNPSGGTYEQYF. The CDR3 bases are TGTGCCAGCAACCCTAGCGGGGGGACCTACGAGCAGTACTTC.